The sequence of this T cell receptor beta chain was determined in a study of patients and donors after allogeneic stem cell transplantation. With 5 bases removed from V and 0 bases from J, the gap between germline ends came to 8 bases. The CDR3 totals 14 residues. Germline CDR1 and CDR2: SGHNT and YENEEA. TCRdb redid the calling of the RT-PCR reads with MiXCR, one entry per CDR3 protein. The profile shows under 200,000 distinct CDR3 sequences, 30% of them singletons. Sample: blood, either unsorted or a sorted T cell fraction (not recorded which). The chain couples TRBV11-3 to TRBJ2-1, with a weak D call TRBD2 (6 bases). The sequence was obtained from a human donor who was either an allogeneic HSCT recipient or a stem cell or donor lymphocyte infusion donor (not recorded which). It is not recorded whose cells these are; they may come from a transplant donor. CDR3: CASSRGISYNEQFF. CDR3 nucleotide sequence: TGTGCCAGCAGCCGCGGGATCTCCTACAATGAGCAGTTCTTC.